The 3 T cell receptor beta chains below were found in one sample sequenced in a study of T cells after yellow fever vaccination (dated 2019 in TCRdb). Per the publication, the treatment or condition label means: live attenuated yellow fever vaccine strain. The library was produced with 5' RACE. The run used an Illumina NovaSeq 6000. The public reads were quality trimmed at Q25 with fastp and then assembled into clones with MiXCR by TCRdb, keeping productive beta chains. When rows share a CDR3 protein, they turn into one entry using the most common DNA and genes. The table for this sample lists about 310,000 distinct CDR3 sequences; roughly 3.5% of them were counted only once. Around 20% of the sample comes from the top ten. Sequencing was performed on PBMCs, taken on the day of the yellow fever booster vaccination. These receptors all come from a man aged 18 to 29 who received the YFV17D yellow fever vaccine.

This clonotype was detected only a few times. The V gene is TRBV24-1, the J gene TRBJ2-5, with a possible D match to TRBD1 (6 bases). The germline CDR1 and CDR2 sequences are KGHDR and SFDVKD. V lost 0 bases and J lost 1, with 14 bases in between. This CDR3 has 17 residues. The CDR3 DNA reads TGTGCCACCAGTGATTTGGGGACATCCGAACGCCAAGAGACCCAGTACTTC. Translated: CATSDLGTSERQETQYF.

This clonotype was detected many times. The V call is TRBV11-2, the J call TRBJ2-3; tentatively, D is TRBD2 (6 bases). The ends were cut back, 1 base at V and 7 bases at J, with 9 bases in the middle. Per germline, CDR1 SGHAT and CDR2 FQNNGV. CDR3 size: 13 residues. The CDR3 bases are TGTGCCAGCAGCTTAGGGAGGGGTAATACGCAGTATTTT. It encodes CASSLGRGNTQYF. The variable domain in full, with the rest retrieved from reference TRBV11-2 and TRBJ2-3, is EAGVAQSPRYKIIEKRQSVAFWCNPISGHATLYWYQQILGQGPKLLIQFQNNGVVDDSQLPKDRFSAERLKGVDSTLKIQPAKLEDSAVYLCASSLGRGNTQYFGPGTRLTVL.

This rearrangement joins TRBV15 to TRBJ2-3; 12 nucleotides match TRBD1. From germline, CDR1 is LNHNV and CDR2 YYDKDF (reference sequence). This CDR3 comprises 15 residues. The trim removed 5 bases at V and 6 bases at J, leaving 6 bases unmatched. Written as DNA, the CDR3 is TGTGCCACCAGCTTGGGGGACAGGGGGCCGGATACGCAGTATTTT. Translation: CATSLGDRGPDTQYF. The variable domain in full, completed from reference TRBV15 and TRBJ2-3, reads DAMVIQNPRYQVTQFGKPVTLSCSQTLNHNVMYWYQQKSSQAPKLLFHYYDKDFNNEADTPDNFQSRRPNTSFCFLDIRSPGLGDTAMYLCATSLGDRGPDTQYFGPGTRLTVL.